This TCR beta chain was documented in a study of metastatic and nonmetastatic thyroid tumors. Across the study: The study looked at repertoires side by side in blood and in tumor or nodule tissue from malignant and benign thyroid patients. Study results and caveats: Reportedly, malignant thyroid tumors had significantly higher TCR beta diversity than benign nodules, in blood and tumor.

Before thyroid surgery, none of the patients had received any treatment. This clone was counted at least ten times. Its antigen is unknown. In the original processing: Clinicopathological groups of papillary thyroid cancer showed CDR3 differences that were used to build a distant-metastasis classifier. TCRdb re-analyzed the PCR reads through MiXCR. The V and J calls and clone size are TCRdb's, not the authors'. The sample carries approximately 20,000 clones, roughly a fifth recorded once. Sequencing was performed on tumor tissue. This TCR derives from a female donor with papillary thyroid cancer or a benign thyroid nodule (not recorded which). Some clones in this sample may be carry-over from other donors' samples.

The CDR3 loop reads CASSRGQDGTQYF. The CDR3 coding sequence is TGTGCCAGCAGCCGGGGACAGGACGGTACGCAGTATTTT. This rearrangement joins TRBV5-6 to TRBJ2-3; 8 nucleotides match TRBD1. CDR3 size: 13 residues. The germline V gene encodes CDR1 SGHDT and CDR2 YYEEEE. The junction had 6 bases not matched to a gene; V was cut back by 4 bases and J by 8 bases.